Listed here is a single TCR beta chain. The data originate from a study of cytomegalovirus exposure and HLA in healthy donors. Assay: immunoSEQ multiplex PCR; the TCRdb copy retains only in-frame clones and omits some. The sample includes hundreds of thousands of clones, over 70% of them seen just once. V was cut by 0 bases and J by 5 bases, with 8 bases left in between. Germline CDR1 is SGHNT and CDR2 is YYREEE (reference sequence). This CDR3 comprises 13 residues. This TCR derives from a young woman in good health and CMV-seropositive. The chain carries TRBV5-4 and TRBJ2-5, with a tentative D call TRBD2 (5 bases). The sample comprised PBMCs. In nucleotides, the CDR3 is TGTGCCAGCAGCTTGGACGGGGTGGAGACCCAGTACTTC. This encodes CASSLDGVETQYF.